This T cell receptor beta chain was captured in a study of shared clonotypes between healthy human individuals. This CDR3 spans 13 amino acids. Between the trimmed V and J ends, which lost 6 bases and 1 base, there was a span of 10 bases. Germline V lookup: CDR1 SGHRS, CDR2 YFSETQ. Of note for this clone: What it binds is not known.

Naive CD8 populations comprised CD45RO-negative cells positively selected for CCR7, excluding terminally differentiated effector memory CD45RA+ cells. TCRdb keeps only in-frame clones here, not all; method: immunoSEQ multiplex PCR. The sample consists of about 1,800,000 clones, approximately 94% of them appearing once. Study-wide findings and caveats: Sorted-subset samples were not fully sequenced, rarefaction indicated. Non-shared clonotypes displayed generation probabilities falling below those of clonotypes present in all four donors.

This sequence was found in a man younger than 35 in good health. Sequencing was carried out using naive CD8+ T cells sorted from blood. The rearrangement uses TRBV5-1 and TRBJ1-1; D remains unclear. The CDR3 reads CASKKNGNTEAFF. CDR3 sequence (DNA): TGCGCCAGCAAAAAAAATGGGAACACTGAAGCTTTCTTT.